This T cell receptor beta chain was found in a study of CD8+CD57+ T cells in acquired aplastic anemia (dated by TCRdb to between 2017 and 2018). Broadly, across the study: Extracted DNA from sorted CD4+ and CD8+ cells averaged about 3 ug, ranging from roughly 0.17 to 30 ug. Healthy donor samples averaged roughly 9.9 million reads for CD4+ and 11 million to 13 million for CD8+ cells.

TCR beta VDJ combination and CDR3 sequence profiling used genomic DNA as the template. An Illumina HiSeq 2000 was used for TCR repertoire sequencing. In the source study's methods: Repertoires were assessed using TRBV/TRBJ rearrangement plots, CDR3 size and DJ length profiles, and Simpson's diversity index. The most abundant DNA sequence in the deep sequencing data was defined as the immunodominant clone. CDR3 amino acid sequences were screened for sharing across subjects and compared with published repertoires and the VDJdb database. TCRdb reran the public reads through fastp at Q25 and MiXCR, keeping productive beta chains. Identical CDR3 proteins give one entry, which carries the most common genes and DNA. The V and J calls and clone size are TCRdb's, not the authors'. The sample table contains some 200,000 distinct CDR3 sequences; only one count was recorded for almost 35% of them. The ten largest account for around 1.1% of the sample.

The V end gives up 7 bases and the J end 0 bases, leaving 20 bases in the junction not matched to a gene. The CDR3, from cysteine to phenylalanine, totals 19 residues. The retained sequence is limited to the CDR3, 57 bases, with the frame set at the first base. CDR1 is given as MNHNS and CDR2 as SASEGT, both from the germline V gene. Overall results and qualifications from the work: Patients and healthy controls showed no significant difference in CD8+ Simpson's diversity (P=0.060). Although 25 to 30 CD8+ CDR3 sequences were shared by patients and controls, these sequences appeared highly expressed in patients and within the immunodominant clones of patients.

In this study, sorted CD4+ and CD8+ T cells from the blood of healthy subjects and of severe aplastic anemia patients had their TCR repertoires deep-sequenced. Ficoll-Paque density gradient centrifugation was used to isolate peripheral blood mononuclear cells. CD4+ and CD8+ T cells were sorted by FACS or magnetic beads before DNA extraction. For this clonotype: It lacks a known antigen. Base quality data are lacking; no much larger clone is found one base away.

Sequences were obtained from sorted CD4+, CD8+, or CD8+CD57+ T cells (not recorded which) from PBMCs. This sequence uses TRBV6-1 and TRBJ1-1; TRBD1 agrees with 7 junctional bases. This clonotype originated in a human donor in good health, serving as a control. The CDR3 protein: CASMGGQSKQRYMNTEAFF. Here is the DNA: TGTGCCAGCATGGGGGGACAGTCCAAGCAACGCTACATGAACACTGAAGCTTTCTTT.